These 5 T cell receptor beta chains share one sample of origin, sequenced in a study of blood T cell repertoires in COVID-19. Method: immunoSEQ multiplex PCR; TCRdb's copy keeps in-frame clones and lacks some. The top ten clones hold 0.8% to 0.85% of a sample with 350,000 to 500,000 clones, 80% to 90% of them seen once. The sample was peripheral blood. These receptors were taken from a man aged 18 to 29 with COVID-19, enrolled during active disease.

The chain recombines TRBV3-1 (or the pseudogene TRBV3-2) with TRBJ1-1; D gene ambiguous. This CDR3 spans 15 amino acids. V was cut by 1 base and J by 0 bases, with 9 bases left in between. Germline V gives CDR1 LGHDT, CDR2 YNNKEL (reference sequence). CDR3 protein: CASSQGRRMNTEAFF. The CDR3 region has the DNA TGTGCCAGCAGCCAAGGGAGACGCATGAACACTGAAGCTTTCTTT.

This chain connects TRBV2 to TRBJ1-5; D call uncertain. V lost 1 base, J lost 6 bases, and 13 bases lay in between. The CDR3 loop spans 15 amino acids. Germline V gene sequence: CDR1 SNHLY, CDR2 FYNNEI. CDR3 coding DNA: TGTGCCAGCAGTGAAGTGACGGGGAGCGTTCAGCCCCAGCATTTT. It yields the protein CASSEVTGSVQPQHF.

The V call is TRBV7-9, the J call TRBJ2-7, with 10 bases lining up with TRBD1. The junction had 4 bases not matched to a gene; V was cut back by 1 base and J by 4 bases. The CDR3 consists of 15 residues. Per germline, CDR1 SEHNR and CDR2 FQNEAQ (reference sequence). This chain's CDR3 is CASSLGWGQGYEQYF. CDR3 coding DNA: TGTGCCAGCAGCTTAGGGTGGGGACAGGGGTACGAGCAGTACTTC.

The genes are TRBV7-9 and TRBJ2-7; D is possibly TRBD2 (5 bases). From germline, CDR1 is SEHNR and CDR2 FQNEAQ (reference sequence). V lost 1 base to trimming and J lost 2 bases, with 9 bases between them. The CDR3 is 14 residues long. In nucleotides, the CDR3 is TGTGCCAGCAGCTTAGTGCCGGGAACCTACGAGCAGTACTTC. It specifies CASSLVPGTYEQYF.

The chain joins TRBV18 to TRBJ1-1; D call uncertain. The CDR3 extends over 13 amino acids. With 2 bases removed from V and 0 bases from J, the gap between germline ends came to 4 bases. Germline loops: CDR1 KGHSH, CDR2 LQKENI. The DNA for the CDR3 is TGTGCCAGCTCACCAGACTTGAACACTGAAGCTTTCTTT. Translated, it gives CASSPDLNTEAFF.